A single sample gave rise to the 21 T cell receptor beta chains below, sequenced in a study of response to subunit inactivated influenza vaccine. TCRdb re-called the RT-PCR reads with MiXCR, one entry per CDR3 protein. The repertoire holds 450,000 to 500,000 distinct CDR3 sequences, with 9.5% to 12% as singletons. The sample here was PBMCs from blood, taken roughly 46 days after vaccination. These receptors originate from a man aged 50 or older who received an inactivated influenza vaccine.

There are many counts of this clonotype. The chain employs TRBV29-1 and TRBJ2-7; 9 nucleotides agree with TRBD1. Germline CDR1 SQVTM, CDR2 ANQGSEA. CDR3 length equals 13 residues. With 6 bases clipped from V and 6 bases from J, the junction kept 9 bases outside the gene matches. CDR3 in amino acids: CSVGQGSLGEQYF. The CDR3 nucleotides read TGCAGCGTAGGACAGGGGAGTCTCGGCGAGCAGTACTTC.

The chain couples TRBV11-1 to TRBJ2-3, with 9 positions matching TRBD2. The length of the CDR3 is 18 residues. Per germline, CDR1 SGHAT and CDR2 FQDESV (reference sequence). The V and J ends lost 4 bases and 8 bases, in that order; junction bases with no gene match: 19. CDR3 sequence (DNA): TGTGCCAGCAGCTCTATCCAAGGAGGTAGCGGGAGAGGTTGTACGCAGTATTTT. Translation gives CASSSIQGGSGRGCTQYF.

This clonotype was picked up a small number of times. The V call is TRBV7-9, the J call TRBJ2-3, with D perhaps assigned TRBD1 or TRBD2 (5 bases each). V was trimmed by 0 bases and J by 6 bases, leaving 10 bases between them. The germline V gene encodes CDR1 SEHNR and CDR2 FQNEAQ (reference sequence). The CDR3 runs to 14 residues. CDR3 bases: TGTGCCAGCAGCTTAGCCGGGACGGGGGATACGCAGTATTTT. This sequence encodes CASSLAGTGDTQYF.

V gene TRBV27 combines with J gene TRBJ2-3; 8 positions match TRBD2. Per germline, CDR1 MNHEY and CDR2 SMNVEV (reference sequence). This CDR3 spans 16 amino acids. Trimming at V came to 6 bases and at J to 3 bases, leaving 11 bases not matched to a gene. The CDR3 DNA reads as TGTGCCAGCAGCTTCCTTGGAGCGGGAGTAACAGATACGCAGTATTTT. Its translation: CASSFLGAGVTDTQYF.

This clonotype was picked up a small number of times. The chain couples TRBV6-2 or TRBV6-3 to TRBJ2-7; either TRBD1 or TRBD2 may fit D (6 bases each). Germline V gene lookup returns CDR1 MNHEY and CDR2 SVGEGT. The V end lost 5 bases, the J end lost 3 bases, and 23 bases lay between the germline ends. The CDR3 length is 17 residues. The CDR3 DNA follows: TGTGCCAGCAGTGGAGGGGCAGGGGCGCCCCTCTACTACGAGCAGTACTTC. It translates to CASSGGAGAPLYYEQYF.

The chain recombines TRBV5-1 with TRBJ1-6; the match to TRBD1 covers 8 bases. Trimming cost V 4 bases and J 10 bases; bases outside gene matches: 7. CDR1 and CDR2 from the germline V gene are SGHRS and YFSETQ. This CDR3 contains 14 residues. In nucleotides, the CDR3 is TGCGCCAGCAGCCTGACAGGGGTGGCGTCACCCCTCCACTTT. It specifies CASSLTGVASPLHF.

The chain carries TRBV12-3 or TRBV12-4 and TRBJ1-2; no firm D call. Between the trimmed V and J ends, which lost 3 bases and 8 bases, there was a span of 19 bases. The CDR3 totals 15 residues. CDR3 coding DNA: TGTGCCAGCAGTTTCCTCGAAGGGCTGATTAGAGGCTACACCTTC. Amino acid sequence: CASSFLEGLIRGYTF.

This clonotype appeared a few times. J is TRBJ2-3 and V is TRBV5-6; the D gene could be TRBD1 or TRBD2 (5 bases each). Trimming took off 5 bases at V and 5 bases at J, with 12 bases between the two ends. The CDR3 contains 13 residues. The germline CDR1 and CDR2 sequences are SGHDT and YYEEEE. CDR3 amino acids: CASRGTPEDTQYF. CDR3 sequence (DNA): TGTGCCAGCAGGGGGACGCCGGAAGATACGCAGTATTTT. Full variable domain (outside the CDR3, taken from reference TRBV5-6 and TRBJ2-3): DAGVTQSPTHLIKTRGQQVTLRCSPKSGHDTVSWYQQALGQGPQFIFQYYEEEERQRGNFPDRFSGHQFPNYSSELNVNALLLGDSALYLCASRGTPEDTQYFGPGTRLTVL.

This clonotype was counted at least ten times. V and J are TRBV5-1 and TRBJ2-3; D is unclear. Germline V gives CDR1 SGHRS, CDR2 YFSETQ. Trimming pared 0 bases from V and 0 bases from J, leaving 11 bases between. This CDR3 contains 16 residues. CDR3 residues: CASSLEAFHSTDTQYF. The DNA for the CDR3 is TGCGCCAGCAGCTTGGAGGCTTTTCACAGCACAGATACGCAGTATTTT.

This clonotype has just a few counts. The V and J genes are TRBV20-1 and TRBJ2-1; tentatively, D is TRBD1 (6 bases). Germline CDR1 and CDR2: DFQATT and SNEGSKA (reference sequence). The V and J ends lost 0 bases and 5 bases respectively, with 14 bases between them. The CDR3 runs 15 residues. Written as DNA, the CDR3 is TGCAGTGCTAGAGATGGAGGACAGAGTGACAATGAGCAGTTCTTC. Its protein product is CSARDGGQSDNEQFF.

The chain employs TRBV20-1 and TRBJ2-1; 10 nucleotides agree with TRBD1. V lost 0 bases and J lost 4; bases outside the gene matches: 3. CDR3 length: 15 amino acids. Germline V CDR1 and CDR2: DFQATT, SNEGSKA (reference sequence). This CDR3 is CSARDRTGGYNEQFF. Here the CDR3 DNA reads TGCAGTGCTAGAGATAGGACAGGGGGTTACAATGAGCAGTTCTTC.

The chain recombines TRBV28 with TRBJ2-7, with 8 bases matching TRBD1. CDR3 size: 12 residues. The germline gives CDR1 MDHEN, CDR2 SYDVKM. Trimming took 7 bases from V and 5 from J; bases not matched to a gene: 4. The CDR3 is CASMDRVDEQYF. The CDR3 nucleotides read TGTGCCAGCATGGACAGGGTCGACGAGCAGTACTTC.

This clonotype was recorded many times. The V call is TRBV29-1, the J call TRBJ2-2; D not certain. Germline loops: CDR1 SQVTM, CDR2 ANQGSEA. The CDR3 runs to 13 residues. The CDR3 coding sequence is TGCGGGGTTAGGGCCAGGAACACCGGGGAGCTGTTTTTT. Its translation: CGVRARNTGELFF.

This clonotype was seen only a few times. This rearrangement joins TRBV7-2 to TRBJ2-5; 7 positions agree with TRBD2. In germline, CDR1 is SGHTA, CDR2 FQGNSA. V was pared by 0 bases and J by 3 bases, with 10 bases of the junction left unmatched. The CDR3 runs 17 residues. As DNA, the CDR3 is TGTGCCAGCAGCTTAGCGCCCCTGGCTAGCGGAGAAGAGACCCAGTACTTC. Protein product: CASSLAPLASGEETQYF.

This clonotype was seen only a few times. This chain connects TRBV7-3 to TRBJ2-1; 9 bases are shared with TRBD2. The V segment lost 5 bases and the J segment 10 bases; nucleotides outside the gene matches: 9. The CDR3 consists of 14 residues. Germline CDR1 reads SGHTA; CDR2 reads FQGTGA. CDR3 coding DNA: TGTGCCAGCAGCGCTAGCGGGATTGGTCCGGAGCAGTTCTTC. As protein: CASSASGIGPEQFF.

This clonotype was counted between two and nine times. This chain joins TRBV14 and TRBJ1-2; D gene ambiguous. The CDR3 spans 14 residues. V lost 2 bases and J 4 bases, leaving 11 bases between the germline ends. Germline V lookup: CDR1 SGHDN, CDR2 FVKESK. The DNA of the CDR3 is TGTGCCAGCAGCCAAACTATGGGCACCTATGGCTACACCTTC. Translated: CASSQTMGTYGYTF.

Worth noting for this clonotype: Since a much larger clone is just one base distant, this may be a read error. The chain uses TRBV4-3 and TRBJ2-7; 7 bases are shared with TRBD1. Looked up from germline, CDR1 is LGHNA and CDR2 is YSLEER. V dropped 3 bases and J dropped 6; count of bases not matched to a gene: 14. CDR3 length: 16 amino acids. CDR3 nucleotides: TGCGCCAGCAGCCACATTATGGTACAGGGGCTGGGCGAGCAGTACTTC. Translated: CASSHIMVQGLGEQYF.

This clonotype was observed at least ten times. V and J are TRBV20-1 and TRBJ2-7, with 8 positions matching TRBD1. Germline values: CDR1 DFQATT, CDR2 SNEGSKA (reference sequence). V gave up 3 bases and J gave up 0 bases; unmatched junction bases: 7. CDR3 length: 15 residues. In nucleotides, the CDR3 is TGCAGTGCTAGGGCAGGGGGCGGGGTCTCCTACGAGCAGTACTTC. Residues: CSARAGGGVSYEQYF.

This clonotype showed up just a few times. One junction end disagrees with the germline gene, perhaps due to a read error. This sequence joins TRBV7-7 and TRBJ2-5; D might be TRBD2 (5 bases). CDR1 and CDR2 (germline): SSHAT, FNYEAQ (reference sequence). The CDR3 runs 18 residues. DNA for the CDR3: TGTGCTAGCAGCTTAGGCCCCCGGAAAGGAGCGGACCAAGAGACCCAGTACTTC. Translated, it gives CASSLGPRKGADQETQYF. Full variable domain (missing parts from reference TRBV7-7 and TRBJ2-5): GAGVSQSPRYKVTKRGQDVTLRCDPISSHATLYWYQQALGQGPEFLTYFNYEAQPDKSGLPSDRFSAERPEGSISTLTIQRTEQRDSAMYRCASSLGPRKGADQETQYFGPGTRLLVL.

V usage is TRBV7-2 and J usage is TRBJ2-2; 12 bases match TRBD2. There are 15 residues in the CDR3. Germline V gene data show CDR1 as SGHTA and CDR2 as FQGNSA. V trimming: 4 bases; J trimming: 8 bases; junction bases outside the gene matches: 5. The CDR3 sequence is CASSSSGGAVGELFF. CDR3 coding DNA: TGTGCCAGCAGCTCTAGCGGGGGGGCCGTTGGGGAGCTGTTTTTT.

Ten or more counts support this clonotype. This chain connects TRBV9 to TRBJ1-1; D unclear. This CDR3 region has 13 residues. Germline CDR1 reads SGDLS; CDR2 reads YYNGEE. The V gene lost 0 bases and the J gene lost 2 bases, with 5 bases spanning the gap. The CDR3 nucleotides are TGTGCCAGCAGCGTAGGAGAAAACACTGAAGCTTTCTTT. Its translation: CASSVGENTEAFF.